The rows below give T cell receptor beta chains drawn from one sample of a study of STAT3 mutations in large granular lymphocyte leukemia. The method was immunoSEQ multiplex PCR; TCRdb's version includes in-frame clones alone and lacks a portion of them. The sample lists approximately 42,000 clones, roughly 77% occurring once. Sequencing used PBMCs. The source is a human donor with T large granular lymphocyte leukemia. Some clones in this sample may be carry-over from other donors' samples. CDR3s include the opening cysteine and the closing phenylalanine or tryptophan. A D gene is named only where the DNA matches it firmly. Clone size is not always given. Where it is, it says once, few, many or a class for expanded clones.

v_call	d_call	clone_size	j_call	cdr3_nt	cdr3_aa
TRBV5-1	-	-	TRBJ2-1	TGCGCCAGCAGCTTGTTACCGGCGGGGACCGCTTACAATGAGCAGTTCTTC	CASSLLPAGTAYNEQFF
TRBV4-1	-	-	TRBJ1-1	TGCGCCAGCAGCCCCAAGGGGGACACTGAAGCTTTCTTT	CASSPKGDTEAFF
TRBV2	TRBD1	-	TRBJ1-2	TGTGCCAGCGCTGGGGGACAGGGGGCTCATGGCTACACCTTC	CASAGGQGAHGYTF
TRBV11-3	-	-	TRBJ2-7	TGTGCCAGCAGCCCCCCAATGAGCGACGAGCAGTACTTC	CASSPPMSDEQYF
TRBV9	-	-	TRBJ1-1	TGTGCCAGCTCGATGGGAGGGCGCACTGAAGCTTTCTTT	CASSMGGRTEAFF
TRBV10-3	TRBD1	-	TRBJ1-2	TGTGCCATCAGTGAGTCAGGGACAGGCGATGGGGGGAACTATGGCTACACCTTC	CAISESGTGDGGNYGYTF
TRBV7-2	-	-	TRBJ1-1	TGTGCCAGCAGCTTAGAATGGGCTGAAGCTTTCTTT	CASSLEWAEAFF
TRBV6-1	TRBD1	-	TRBJ1-5	TGTGCCAGCAGGGAAACAGGGGGCGCGGGTCAGCCCCAGCATTTT	CASRETGGAGQPQHF
TRBV7-2	-	-	TRBJ1-3	TGTGCCAGCAGCTTAGGGGGGGCTGGAAACACCATATATTTT	CASSLGGAGNTIYF
TRBV25-1	TRBD1	-	TRBJ1-5	TGTGCCAGCAGTAAATCCGGGACAGTTAGCAATCAGCCCCAGCATTTT	CASSKSGTVSNQPQHF
TRBV7-9	-	few	TRBJ2-7	TGTGCCAGCAGCTCCGAACCGCGCGGGTCCTACGAGCAGTACTTC	CASSSEPRGSYEQYF
TRBV5-4	-	-	TRBJ2-1	TGTGCCAGCAGCTTGTTGGGGGAGCAGTTCTTC	CASSLLGEQFF
TRBV30	-	-	TRBJ1-1	TGTGCCTGGAACCGATACCAGGGGAACACTGAAGCTTTCTTT	CAWNRYQGNTEAFF
TRBV19	TRBD1	-	TRBJ1-1	TGTGCCAGTAGTTTCAGGGGGCGAGGGACTGAAGCTTTCTTT	CASSFRGRGTEAFF
TRBV29-1	-	few	TRBJ2-2	TGCAGCGTTGGGACAGCGAACACCGGGGAGCTGTTTTTT	CSVGTANTGELFF
TRBV5-4	-	-	TRBJ2-7	TGTGCCAGCAGCTCCAGGACGGTACCCTACGAGCAGTACTTC	CASSSRTVPYEQYF
TRBV28	-	few	TRBJ1-6	TGTGCCAGCAGTATTACCAGTGGGACCCTCCACTTT	CASSITSGTLHF
TRBV6-6	-	-	TRBJ2-2	TGTGCCAGCACCGCGACGGGGCCCCGGTTCCCCGGGGAGCTGTTTTTT	CASTATGPRFPGELFF
TRBV14	-	-	TRBJ1-1	TGTGCCAGCAGCCCACAGGGTATCACTGAAGCTTTCTTT	CASSPQGITEAFF
TRBV5-1	TRBD2	-	TRBJ2-3	TGCGCCAGCAGCGCGGCCCTAGCGGGGGGGCCCGATACGCAGTATTTT	CASSAALAGGPDTQYF
TRBV29-1	-	-	TRBJ2-7	TGCAGCGTGATGGACAGCGACGAGCAGTACTTC	CSVMDSDEQYF
TRBV28	-	-	TRBJ2-7	TGTGCCAGCAGTTCCCCAAGGGGGGGCCGTCACGAGCAGTACTTC	CASSSPRGGRHEQYF
TRBV7-9	-	-	TRBJ1-2	TGTGCCAGCAGCTTAGCGTCCGGGGGAGGCTACACCTTC	CASSLASGGGYTF
TRBV2	-	few	TRBJ2-2	TGTGCCAGCGGGTTAAAGGCGAACACCGGGGAGCTGTTTTTT	CASGLKANTGELFF
TRBV30	-	-	TRBJ1-5	TGTGCCTGGAGTGGAGGACAGAGCAATCAGCCCCAGCATTTT	CAWSGGQSNQPQHF
TRBV6-5	-	-	TRBJ1-2	TGTGCCAGCAGTTACTCTTCGACACAGAGCTATGGCTACACCTTC	CASSYSSTQSYGYTF
TRBV18	-	-	TRBJ1-4	TGTGCCAGCTCACCTAGGCAACCAGCAACTAATGAAAAACTGTTTTTT	CASSPRQPATNEKLFF
TRBV12-2	-	-	TRBJ2-6	TGTGCAAGTCGCTTCCCGAGGCCGGCTGGTGGGGCCAACGTCCTGACTTTC	CASRFPRPAGGANVLTF
TRBV7-6	-	few	TRBJ2-3	TGTGCCAGCAGCTTAGTAGAAGATACGCAGTATTTT	CASSLVEDTQYF
TRBV7-9	-	-	TRBJ1-1	TGTGCCAGCAGCTTGAAAACCTTACACACTGAAGCTTTCTTT	CASSLKTLHTEAFF
TRBV5-1	-	-	TRBJ1-1	TGCGCCAGCAGCGCCGGAGGGAACACTGAAGCTTTCTTT	CASSAGGNTEAFF
TRBV11-2	-	-	TRBJ1-2	TGTGCCAGCAGCTTAGTAGTGGGAGTACCCATCTATGGCTACACCTTC	CASSLVVGVPIYGYTF
TRBV6-6	-	-	TRBJ1-5	TGTGCCAGCAGTTACTCGATAACAGGAGATCAGCCCCAGCATTTT	CASSYSITGDQPQHF
TRBV2	-	-	TRBJ2-7	TGTGCCAGCAGTCAGACAGTCCCTAAAGAGCAGTACTTC	CASSQTVPKEQYF
TRBV4-1	-	once	TRBJ2-7	TGCGCCAGCAGCCCCTCCCGGGCAGGTGATATCGAGCAGTACTTC	CASSPSRAGDIEQYF